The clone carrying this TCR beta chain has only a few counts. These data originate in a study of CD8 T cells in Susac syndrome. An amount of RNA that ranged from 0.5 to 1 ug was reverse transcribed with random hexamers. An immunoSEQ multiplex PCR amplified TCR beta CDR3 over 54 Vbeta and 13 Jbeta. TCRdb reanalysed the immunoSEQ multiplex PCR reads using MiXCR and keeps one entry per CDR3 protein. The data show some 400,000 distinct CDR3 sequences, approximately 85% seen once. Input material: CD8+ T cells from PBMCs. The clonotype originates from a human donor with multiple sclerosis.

The CDR3 DNA sequence: TGTGCCAGCAGTTACTCCGGAGATAGCAATCAGCCCCAGCATTTT. This gives the protein CASSYSGDSNQPQHF. This chain links TRBV6-5 with TRBJ1-5; no clear D gene. V lost 0 bases and J lost 0, with 6 bases in between. Per the germline V gene, CDR1 is MNHEY and CDR2 is SVGAGI. This CDR3 comprises 15 residues.